Included here is one TCR beta chain sequence, with context. This specimen belongs to a study of OX40 agonist ivuxolimab in advanced cancers. Data came from immunoSEQ multiplex PCR; TCRdb stores just in-frame clones and leaves some out. The sample consists of 40,000 or so clones, over 75% of them appearing once. The sequencing here drew on CD4+ or CD8+ T cells sorted from blood, taken in a trial of the OX40 agonist ivuxolimab. The TCR was taken from an adult with an advanced solid tumor such as melanoma, head and neck, liver or kidney cancer.

The DNA for the CDR3 is TGTGCCAGCAGTGCCATCGACAGGACCCTCAGCTATGGCTACACCTTC. Protein: CASSAIDRTLSYGYTF. This sequence joins TRBV28 and TRBJ1-2; possible D gene TRBD1, 6 bases. The CDR3 has 16 residues. Trimming cost V 5 bases and J 4 bases, with 20 bases left between them. The V gene's germline CDR1 is MDHEN and CDR2 SYDVKM.